One and the same sample provided the 2 T cell receptor beta chains below, sequenced in a study of CD8+ T cells in alopecia areata. As the sequencing template, cDNA was produced by extracting RNA and reverse transcribing it. Only in-frame clones appear in the TCRdb table, and some are missing; sequencing was by immunoSEQ multiplex PCR. Found here are 120,000 or so clones, around two fifths of them singletons; the top ten hold 2.5% to 3.5%. What was sequenced was CD4+ T cells sorted from blood. The receptors here all came from a human donor with alopecia areata.

CDR3 loop: CASSVRDRHIQYF. As DNA, the CDR3 is TGTGCCAGCAGCGTCCGGGACAGGCACATTCAGTACTTC. The chain employs TRBV5-6 and TRBJ2-4; 8 positions match TRBD1. Unmatched junction bases numbered 5, after V lost 4 bases and J lost 8 bases. Germline V gene lookup returns CDR1 SGHDT and CDR2 YYEEEE. The CDR3 is 13 amino acids.

In this sample, this clone turned up a few times. The J gene is TRBJ2-7, the V gene TRBV29-1; TRBD2 agrees at 8 bases. The V and J ends lost 5 bases and 5 bases, in that order; junction bases with no gene match: 5. The CDR3 extends over 12 amino acids. CDR1 and CDR2 (germline): SQVTM, ANQGSEA. CDR3 bases: TGCAGCGTTTGGCGGGAGGTTGACGAGCAGTACTTC. It translates to CSVWREVDEQYF.